Listed here is a single T cell receptor (beta chain). The target antigen is unknown. The data stem from a study of PD-1 blockade in classical Hodgkin lymphoma. Whole-study context: Once every 2 weeks, patients received intravenous nivolumab at 3 mg/kg.

Profiled with immunoSEQ multiplex PCR; TCRdb holds only in-frame clones, not every one. The data contain tens of thousands of clones, around nine tenths of them singletons. General observations from the study: Newly diagnosed patients reportedly had lower baseline TCR diversity than healthy donors. Although disease activity or prior therapy may be involved, causes of the repertoire differences remain undefined.

Relapse was seen in all patients after autologous stem cell transplantation, and brentuximab vedotin exposure was variable. CDR1 SGDLS and CDR2 YYNGEE come from the germline V gene. The V gene lost 0 bases and the J gene lost 6 bases, with 10 bases spanning the gap. This CDR3 region has 14 residues. This TCR was recovered from a human donor with classical Hodgkin lymphoma. Specimen: peripheral blood mononuclear cells (PBMCs), collected before the second cycle of nivolumab. The J gene is TRBJ2-1, the V gene TRBV9; no clear D. The CDR3 region has the DNA TGTGCCAGCAGCGTAGAAACCGGACGCAATGAGCAGTTCTTC. Translation: CASSVETGRNEQFF.